This T cell receptor beta chain is drawn from a study of blood T cell repertoires in COVID-19. Study information: The United States, Italy and Spain supplied acute and convalescent COVID-19 samples. The analysed material was cDNA or gDNA that came from T cells, B-cell-depleted T cells, or PBMCs.

Study processing details: Amplification of reference gene primers was used by the study to estimate nucleated cell counts. Method: immunoSEQ multiplex PCR; TCRdb's copy keeps in-frame clones and lacks some. The V and J calls and the clone size are those of that table, but D and trimming were determined from the DNA. The sample has about 190,000 clones; 88% are singletons. V dropped 6 bases and J dropped 6 bases, with 12 bases sitting between them. CDR1 SQVTM and CDR2 ANQGSEA come from the germline V gene. The CDR3 consists of 12 residues. Specimen: peripheral blood. The chain employs TRBV29-1 and TRBJ2-1; D call uncertain. This receptor was taken from a human donor in a cohort sampled during active COVID-19. CDR3 sequence (DNA): TGCAGCGTACCCCAGGTCACCAATGAGCAGTTCTTC. Residues: CSVPQVTNEQFF.